This T cell receptor beta chain was captured by sequencing in a study of shared clonotypes between healthy human individuals. Overall study context: Donors consisted of a couple of women and three men between 18 and 49.

A word on this clone: A read error is the likely source, as a far larger clone sits one nucleotide away. Other DNA sequences within the sample encode an identical CDR3.

This CDR3 is built from 14 residues. Germline values: CDR1 SGHRS, CDR2 YFSETQ. Only in-frame clones appear in the TCRdb table, and some are missing; sequencing was by immunoSEQ multiplex PCR. The sample contains over 400,000 clones, about 84% of which appear only once. The sequence came from a woman in her thirties or forties in good health. Some clones in this sample may be carry-over from other donors' samples. The chain carries TRBV5-1 and TRBJ1-1; TRBD1 aligns across 10 bases. The sequenced sample was PBMCs. The CDR3 is CASSSDRGNTEAFF. The CDR3 coding sequence is TGCGCCAGCAGCTCGGACAGGGGGAACACTGAGGCTTTCTTT.